These T cell receptor beta chains were read from a single sample in a study of tumor and adjacent non-tumor tissue in lung cancer. MiXCR was run by TCRdb on the multiplex PCR reads, yielding one entry per CDR3 protein. Among 94,000 or so distinct CDR3 sequences listed, 65% to 80% were seen once. Source material: distant non-tumor lung tissue. These TCRs come from a woman aged 50 to 65 with non-small cell lung cancer. Both conserved end residues are part of each CDR3. Fields, in order: V gene, clone size, D gene, J gene, CDR3 protein, CDR3 DNA. A D gene is named only where the DNA matches it firmly. Part of the rows lack a size; the others show once, few, many or a class for expanded clones.

V gene: TRBV4-2
clone size: medium-sized
D gene: -
J gene: TRBJ2-6
CDR3 protein: CASSQDTNSGANVLTF
CDR3 DNA: TGTGCCAGCAGCCAAGATACAAACTCTGGGGCCAACGTCCTGACTTTC

V gene: TRBV5-5
clone size: -
D gene: -
J gene: TRBJ1-5
CDR3 protein: CAGNGGGYSNRPQHF
CDR3 DNA: TGTGCCGGCAACGGCGGGGGCTATAGCAATCGGCCCCAGCATTTT

V gene: TRBV23-1
clone size: few
D gene: -
J gene: TRBJ2-1
CDR3 protein: CAPENSYNEQFF
CDR3 DNA: TGCGCCCCCGAGAACAGTTACAATGAGCAGTTCTTC

V gene: TRBV5-1
clone size: -
D gene: TRBD1
J gene: TRBJ2-6
CDR3 protein: CASSPVTGIGANVLTF
CDR3 DNA: TGCGCCAGCAGCCCTGTGACAGGGATAGGGGCCAACGTCCTGACTTTC

V gene: TRBV11-2
clone size: -
D gene: TRBD1
J gene: TRBJ2-7
CDR3 protein: CASITVTGRTYEQYF
CDR3 DNA: TGTGCCAGCATCACTGTGACAGGGCGCACCTACGAGCAGTACTTC

V gene: TRBV20-1
clone size: -
D gene: -
J gene: TRBJ2-7
CDR3 protein: CSAEWSSPLLRSYEQYF
CDR3 DNA: TGCAGTGCGGAGTGGTCGAGTCCCTTACTTCGGTCCTACGAGCAGTACTTC

V gene: TRBV12-3/TRBV12-4
clone size: -
D gene: -
J gene: TRBJ1-3
CDR3 protein: CASRPRTDTGNTVYF
CDR3 DNA: TGTGCCAGCAGACCCAGGACGGACACTGGAAACACCGTATATTTT

V gene: TRBV11-2
clone size: -
D gene: -
J gene: TRBJ2-3
CDR3 protein: CASGLGSEDTQYF
CDR3 DNA: TGTGCCAGCGGCTTAGGCTCGGAGGATACGCAGTACTTT

V gene: TRBV7-2
clone size: -
D gene: -
J gene: TRBJ1-5
CDR3 protein: CASSLGQDQPQRF
CDR3 DNA: TGTGCCAGCAGCCTGGGGCAGGATCAGCCCCAGCGTTTT

V gene: TRBV21-1
clone size: many
D gene: -
J gene: TRBJ2-7
CDR3 protein: CASSKDGTASSYEQYF
CDR3 DNA: TGTGCCAGCAGCAAAGATGGGACGGCGAGCTCCTACGAGCAGTACTTC

V gene: TRBV11-1
clone size: -
D gene: -
J gene: TRBJ2-1
CDR3 protein: CASSLDRWDKQFF
CDR3 DNA: TGTGCCAGCAGCCTAGACCGCTGGGATAAGCAATTCTTC

V gene: TRBV7-9
clone size: once
D gene: TRBD1
J gene: TRBJ2-1
CDR3 protein: CTSSQGAINEQFF
CDR3 DNA: TGTACCAGCAGCCAGGGGGCAATCAATGAGCAGTTCTTC

V gene: TRBV6-1
clone size: once
D gene: -
J gene: TRBJ2-6
CDR3 protein: CASSEAQGGGTNVLTF
CDR3 DNA: TGTGCCAGCAGTGAAGCACAGGGCGGTGGGACCAACGTCCTGACTTTC

V gene: TRBV11-2
clone size: -
D gene: TRBD2
J gene: TRBJ2-3
CDR3 protein: CESSSLAGAGEADAQYF
CDR3 DNA: TGTGAAAGCAGTTCGTTAGCGGGAGCGGGTGAGGCAGATGCGCAGTATTTT

V gene: TRBV29-1
clone size: -
D gene: -
J gene: TRBJ2-1
CDR3 protein: CSVAPRGINEQFF
CDR3 DNA: TGCAGTGTTGCACCCCGGGGGATCAATGAGCAATTCTTC

V gene: TRBV29-1
clone size: few
D gene: -
J gene: TRBJ2-5
CDR3 protein: CSVGGGGVPREETQYF
CDR3 DNA: TGCAGTGTTGGAGGAGGTGGAGTGCCCCGAGAGGAGACCCAGTACTTC

V gene: TRBV13
clone size: -
D gene: -
J gene: TRBJ2-7
CDR3 protein: CASSLRGGISGSAGYEQYF
CDR3 DNA: TGTGCCAGCAGCCTTAGGGGGGGGATTAGTGGGAGTGCTGGCTACGAGCAGTACTTC

V gene: TRBV19
clone size: -
D gene: -
J gene: TRBJ2-1
CDR3 protein: CASSWGVPPYNEQFF
CDR3 DNA: TGTGCCAGTAGTTGGGGGGTTCCTCCCTACAATGAGCAGTTCTTC

V gene: TRBV2
clone size: -
D gene: TRBD2
J gene: TRBJ2-2
CDR3 protein: CASTGVRTSGRRTDTGELFF
CDR3 DNA: TGTGCCAGCACCGGGGTCCGGACTAGCGGGAGAAGGACGGACACCGGGGAGCTGTTTTTT

V gene: TRBV11-2
clone size: -
D gene: TRBD2
J gene: TRBJ2-1
CDR3 protein: CVSSLSSGGSGRDYNEQFF
CDR3 DNA: TGTGTCAGCAGCTTAAGTAGCGGGGGGTCTGGGCGCGATTACAATGAGCAGTTTTTC

V gene: TRBV28
clone size: once
D gene: -
J gene: TRBJ2-4
CDR3 protein: CATGLVGELTKNIQYF
CDR3 DNA: TGTGCCACGGGGCTAGTGGGAGAACTAACCAAAAACATTCAGTACTTC

V gene: TRBV12-3/TRBV12-4
clone size: -
D gene: TRBD2
J gene: TRBJ2-7
CDR3 protein: CASNSAGTSGVFYF
CDR3 DNA: TGTGCCAGCAATTCCGCCGGGACTAGCGGTGTCTTTTACTTT

V gene: TRBV12-3/TRBV12-4
clone size: -
D gene: -
J gene: TRBJ1-5
CDR3 protein: CASSPSDGLAGRSNKPHHF
CDR3 DNA: TGTGCCAGCAGTCCCTCCGACGGTTTAGCGGGGCGTAGCAATAAGCCCCACCATTTT

V gene: TRBV29-1
clone size: -
D gene: -
J gene: TRBJ2-7
CDR3 protein: CSVADRGREQYF
CDR3 DNA: TGCAGCGTTGCAGATCGGGGGCGCGAGCAGTACTTC

V gene: TRBV12-3/TRBV12-4
clone size: -
D gene: TRBD2
J gene: TRBJ2-7
CDR3 protein: CASSTQLAGEGEQYF
CDR3 DNA: TGTGCCAGCAGTACTCAACTAGCGGGAGAGGGTGAGCAGTACTTC

V gene: TRBV12-3/TRBV12-4
clone size: many
D gene: TRBD2
J gene: TRBJ2-7
CDR3 protein: CASSLDWGGRNEQYF
CDR3 DNA: TGTGCCAGCAGTCTAGACTGGGGGGGAAGGAACGAGCAGTACTTC

V gene: TRBV25-1
clone size: -
D gene: -
J gene: TRBJ2-6
CDR3 protein: CASSGGRGRVSGANVLTF
CDR3 DNA: TGTGCCAGCAGTGGGGGCAGGGGGAGGGTCTCTGGGGCCAACGTCCTGACTTTC

V gene: TRBV5-4
clone size: -
D gene: -
J gene: TRBJ1-2
CDR3 protein: CASSLGVEGQANYGYTF
CDR3 DNA: TGTGCCAGCAGCTTAGGGGTGGAGGGCCAAGCTAACTATGGCTACACCTTC

V gene: TRBV11-2
clone size: -
D gene: TRBD1
J gene: TRBJ2-7
CDR3 protein: CASSVTDSGGYGQYF
CDR3 DNA: TGTGCCAGCAGCGTAACAGACTCAGGGGGCTACGGGCAGTACTTC

V gene: TRBV14
clone size: -
D gene: -
J gene: TRBJ1-5
CDR3 protein: CVSSPHTNQPQHF
CDR3 DNA: TGTGTCAGCAGCCCACACACTAATCAGCCTCAGCATTTT

V gene: TRBV29-1
clone size: -
D gene: -
J gene: TRBJ2-1
CDR3 protein: CSVECMGSYNEQFF
CDR3 DNA: TGCAGCGTTGAATGTATGGGCTCCTACAATGAGCAGTTCTTC

V gene: TRBV12-3/TRBV12-4
clone size: many
D gene: -
J gene: TRBJ1-2
CDR3 protein: CASSPGTGYGYTF
CDR3 DNA: TGTGCCAGCAGTCCCGGGACGGGCTATGGCTACACCTTC

V gene: TRBV20-1
clone size: -
D gene: TRBD1
J gene: TRBJ2-7
CDR3 protein: CSAEDREEVYGQYF
CDR3 DNA: TGCAGTGCAGAGGACAGGGAGGAAGTCTACGGGCAGTACTTC

V gene: TRBV10-2
clone size: -
D gene: -
J gene: TRBJ1-1
CDR3 protein: CASSDSSNTETFF
CDR3 DNA: TGCGCCAGCAGTGATAGTTCGAATACTGAAACTTTCTTT

V gene: TRBV7-8
clone size: once
D gene: -
J gene: TRBJ2-5
CDR3 protein: CASSLILEQVGPQETQYF
CDR3 DNA: TGTGCCAGCAGCTTAATATTGGAACAGGTAGGACCACAAGAGACCCAGTACTTC

V gene: TRBV5-4
clone size: many
D gene: TRBD2
J gene: TRBJ2-1
CDR3 protein: CASSAGLAGAGNEQFF
CDR3 DNA: TGTGCCAGCAGCGCCGGACTAGCGGGAGCGGGCAATGAGCAGTTCTTC

V gene: TRBV12-3/TRBV12-4
clone size: -
D gene: -
J gene: TRBJ2-7
CDR3 protein: CASGRGPYKQYF
CDR3 DNA: TGTGCCAGCGGCCGTGGTCCCTACAAGCAGTACTTC

V gene: TRBV29-1
clone size: -
D gene: TRBD1
J gene: TRBJ1-5
CDR3 protein: CNASRGADDQPQHF
CDR3 DNA: TGCAACGCAAGCAGGGGGGCGGATGATCAGCCCCAGCATTTT

V gene: TRBV6-1
clone size: -
D gene: TRBD2
J gene: TRBJ2-3
CDR3 protein: CASRREDTHYF
CDR3 DNA: TGTGCCAGCAGGCGGGAGGATACACACTATTTT

V gene: TRBV5-1
clone size: -
D gene: -
J gene: TRBJ2-2
CDR3 protein: CASRLGAAANTGEQFF
CDR3 DNA: TGCGCCAGCAGACTCGGGGCAGCGGCGAACACCGGGGAGCAGTTTTTT

V gene: TRBV6-1
clone size: once
D gene: TRBD2
J gene: TRBJ2-1
CDR3 protein: CASSLGAGAYSEQFF
CDR3 DNA: TGTGCCAGCAGTCTGGGAGCGGGAGCCTACAGTGAGCAGTTCTTC

V gene: TRBV6-1
clone size: -
D gene: -
J gene: TRBJ2-6
CDR3 protein: CASSERSGRGANVLTF
CDR3 DNA: TGTGCCAGCAGTGAAAGGTCCGGGAGAGGGGCCAACGTCCTGACTTTC

V gene: TRBV7-9
clone size: many
D gene: -
J gene: TRBJ2-1
CDR3 protein: CASNKPGVHLGDEQFF
CDR3 DNA: TGTGCCAGCAATAAACCGGGGGTGCATCTGGGCGATGAGCAGTTCTTC

V gene: TRBV12-3/TRBV12-4
clone size: -
D gene: -
J gene: TRBJ2-1
CDR3 protein: CASSVMSNEQFF
CDR3 DNA: TGTGCCAGCAGTGTAATGAGCAATGAGCAGTTCTTC

V gene: TRBV7-9
clone size: -
D gene: -
J gene: TRBJ1-1
CDR3 protein: CASCIQRDVTEAFF
CDR3 DNA: TGTGCCAGCTGCATCCAGCGGGATGTAACTGAAGCTTTCTTT

V gene: TRBV4-2
clone size: -
D gene: -
J gene: TRBJ2-7
CDR3 protein: CASSYAVEAVPYRQYF
CDR3 DNA: TGTGCCAGCAGCTATGCAGTAGAGGCGGTCCCCTACAGGCAGTACTTC

V gene: TRBV6-1
clone size: -
D gene: -
J gene: TRBJ1-1
CDR3 protein: CASSEAPVTESTEAFF
CDR3 DNA: TGTGCCAGCAGTGAGGCCCCCGTGACAGAGAGCACTGAAGCTTTCTTT

V gene: TRBV4-1
clone size: -
D gene: TRBD2
J gene: TRBJ2-5
CDR3 protein: CASSQPTSGGREAQYF
CDR3 DNA: TGCGCCAGCAGCCAACCGACTAGCGGGGGTCGAGAGGCCCAGTACTTC

V gene: TRBV11-2
clone size: few
D gene: -
J gene: TRBJ1-3
CDR3 protein: CASSAGMKSGNTIYF
CDR3 DNA: TGTGCCAGCAGTGCAGGTATGAAGTCTGGAAACACCATATATTTT

V gene: TRBV6-5
clone size: -
D gene: TRBD2
J gene: TRBJ2-7
CDR3 protein: CATLWTSSGEQYF
CDR3 DNA: TGTGCCACCTTATGGACTAGTAGTGGCGAGCAGTACTTC

V gene: TRBV11-3
clone size: -
D gene: -
J gene: TRBJ2-2
CDR3 protein: CASSLSGSIGELFF
CDR3 DNA: TGTGCCAGCAGTCTGAGTGGAAGCATCGGGGAGCTGTTTTTT

V gene: TRBV7-9
clone size: -
D gene: -
J gene: TRBJ2-7
CDR3 protein: CASSLTGTWSHEQYF
CDR3 DNA: TGTGCCAGCAGTCTGACCGGGACATGGAGCCACGAGCAGTACTTC

V gene: TRBV5-1
clone size: -
D gene: TRBD2
J gene: TRBJ2-1
CDR3 protein: CTSSFPQGTSGRAAYIEQFF
CDR3 DNA: TGCACCAGCAGTTTTCCTCAGGGGACTAGCGGCAGGGCCGCCTACATTGAGCAGTTCTTC

V gene: TRBV11-2
clone size: -
D gene: -
J gene: TRBJ1-6
CDR3 protein: CASSLDGGNSPLHF
CDR3 DNA: TGTGCCAGCAGTTTAGACGGAGGTAATTCACCCCTCCATTTT

V gene: TRBV11-2
clone size: once
D gene: -
J gene: TRBJ2-7
CDR3 protein: CAGSLTVSYEQHF
CDR3 DNA: TGTGCCGGCAGCTTAACAGTTTCCTACGAGCAGCACTTC